Listed here are 24 T cell receptor beta chains from one sample, sequenced in a study of blood T cell repertoires in COVID-19 (dated by TCRdb to 2018 to 2020). Receptor amplification or capture employed the immunoSEQ multiplex PCR assay. Drawn from immuneACCESS, this table holds only the in-frame rearrangements with V and J called that TCRdb kept. Clones are partly lost; checked studies trace under half to an unresolved V gene and leave the rest unexplained. Across this sample there are about 170,000 clones, with approximately 90% seen only once. Around 2.1% of the sample belongs to the ten largest clones. The sample comprised peripheral blood. These receptor sequences come from a man between 45 and 60 years old who had recovered from COVID-19.

The chain recombines TRBV5-1 with TRBJ1-2, with TRBD1 identical over 11 bases. V lost 4 bases and J lost 0; bases outside the gene matches: 8. The CDR3 covers 17 residues. Germline CDR1 and CDR2: SGHRS and YFSETQ. The chain's CDR3 is CASSGWTGGLANYGYTF. The CDR3 region has the DNA TGCGCCAGCAGCGGGTGGACAGGGGGCTTAGCTAACTATGGCTACACCTTC.

V usage is TRBV20-1 and J usage is TRBJ2-7; D may be TRBD2 (5 bases). This CDR3 has 12 amino acids. Germline V gene sequence: CDR1 DFQATT, CDR2 SNEGSKA (reference sequence). V was trimmed by 3 bases and J by 3 bases, leaving 9 bases between them. CDR3 amino acids: CSASGLVYEQYF. The DNA of the CDR3 is TGCAGTGCTAGTGGACTTGTCTACGAGCAGTACTTC.

This clone was counted only a few times. Other DNA variants within this sample encode the same CDR3. The genes are TRBV3-1 (or the pseudogene TRBV3-2) and TRBJ1-1; no definite D call. This CDR3 is 13 amino acids long. Per the germline V gene, CDR1 is LGHDT and CDR2 is YNNKEL (reference sequence). V was trimmed by 4 bases and J by 0 bases, leaving 6 bases between them. CDR3 sequence reads: CASSRQMNTEAFF. DNA for the CDR3: TGTGCCAGCAGCCGCCAGATGAACACTGAAGCTTTCTTT.

This clone was detected once. V gene TRBV19 combines with J gene TRBJ1-2, with 8 bases lining up with TRBD1. The CDR3 runs to 17 residues. In germline, CDR1 is LNHDA, CDR2 SQIVND (reference sequence). Trimming cost V 7 bases and J 1 base; bases outside gene matches: 14. The CDR3 reads CASTHGDRRRVNYGYTF. The CDR3 DNA is TGTGCCAGTACCCATGGGGACAGGAGACGTGTTAACTATGGCTACACCTTC.

V gene TRBV10-2 combines with J gene TRBJ2-6; D not certain. Germline values: CDR1 WSHSY, CDR2 SAAADI. The CDR3 runs to 18 residues. V lost 0 bases and J lost 0, with 12 bases in between. The CDR3: CASSESGQSISGANVLTF. The CDR3 region has the DNA TGCGCCAGCAGTGAGTCTGGGCAGAGCATCTCTGGGGCCAACGTCCTGACTTTC.

The V call is TRBV9, the J call TRBJ1-1; D call uncertain. The CDR3 totals 14 residues. Germline lookup yields CDR1 SGDLS and CDR2 YYNGEE. V was pared by 0 bases and J by 1 base, with 7 bases between. The CDR3 DNA follows: TGTGCCAGCAGCGTAGTTCGGGAGAACACTGAAGCTTTCTTT. This encodes CASSVVRENTEAFF.

This clone showed up just a few times. The V call is TRBV7-3, the J call TRBJ1-1; TRBD1 might be the D (6 bases). V was pared by 0 bases and J by 8 bases, with 13 bases between. The length of the CDR3 is 14 residues. Per germline, CDR1 SGHTA and CDR2 FQGTGA. CDR3: CASSLTSGGPEAFF. Written as DNA, the CDR3 is TGTGCCAGCAGCTTAACCAGCGGGGGGCCCGAAGCTTTCTTT. Full variable domain (missing parts from reference TRBV7-3 and TRBJ1-1): GAGVSQTPSNKVTEKGKYVELRCDPISGHTALYWYRQSLGQGPEFLIYFQGTGAADDSGLPNDRFFAVRPEGSVSTLKIQRTERGDSAVYLCASSLTSGGPEAFFGQGTRLTVV.

The rearrangement links TRBV7-8 to TRBJ1-6; maybe TRBD1 (6 bases). The CDR3 runs to 16 residues. CDR1 SGHVS and CDR2 FQNEAQ come from the germline V gene. Trimming pared 2 bases from V and 2 bases from J, leaving 10 bases between. The CDR3 region has the DNA TGTGCCAGCAGCTTACAGGGGCGCCCCTATAATTCACCCCTCCACTTT. Amino acids: CASSLQGRPYNSPLHF. The full variable domain, its missing parts supplied by reference TRBV7-8 and TRBJ1-6, is GAGVSQSPRYKVAKRGQDVALRCDPISGHVSLFWYQQALGQGPEFLTYFQNEAQLDKSGLPSDRFFAERPEGSVSTLKIQRTQQEDSAVYLCASSLQGRPYNSPLHFGNGTRLTVT.

J is TRBJ1-2 and V is TRBV6-5, with 11 positions matching TRBD1. Germline loops: CDR1 MNHEY, CDR2 SVGAGI. The ends lost 6 bases at V and 6 bases at J; junction bases unmatched: 9. CDR3 size: 15 residues. The CDR3 nucleotides read TGTGCCAGCAGCCGGGACAGGGGGTTGGGTGATGGCTACACCTTC. Amino acids: CASSRDRGLGDGYTF.

The gene calls are TRBV25-1 and TRBJ1-5; D gene unclear. V was pared by 3 bases and J by 4 bases, with 7 bases between. The CDR3 runs 13 residues. Germline V gene lookup returns CDR1 MGHDK and CDR2 SYGVNS. The CDR3 sequence is CASSDQANQPQHF. The CDR3 bases are TGTGCCAGCAGTGATCAAGCTAATCAGCCCCAGCATTTT. Full variable domain (remainder filled in from reference TRBV25-1 and TRBJ1-5): EADIYQTPRYLVIGTGKKITLECSQTMGHDKMYWYQQDPGMELHLIHYSYGVNSTEKGDLSSESTVSRIRTEHFPLTLESARPSHTSQYLCASSDQANQPQHFGDGTRLSIL.

The chain joins TRBV4-1 to TRBJ1-5; D is undetermined. The CDR3 is 15 residues long. Germline lookup yields CDR1 MGHRA and CDR2 YSYEKL. V was pared by 0 bases and J by 0 bases, with 6 bases between. The DNA for the CDR3 is TGCGCCAGCAGCCAAGAAGTCTATAGCAATCAGCCCCAGCATTTT. Protein: CASSQEVYSNQPQHF.

The CDR3 region has the DNA TGTGCCAGTAGTATTTCGACAGGGGGTCACTACGAGCAGTACTTC. Encoded protein: CASSISTGGHYEQYF. This chain connects TRBV19 to TRBJ2-7; 9 bases are shared with TRBD1. The length of the CDR3 is 15 residues. The junction had 6 bases not matched to a gene; V was cut back by 3 bases and J by 3 bases. Per germline, CDR1 LNHDA and CDR2 SQIVND (reference sequence).

The CDR3 nucleotides read TGTGCCAGCAGTGAATATGGACAGGGTAAAAGCGAGCAGTACTTC. This codes for CASSEYGQGKSEQYF. The rearrangement links TRBV6-1 to TRBJ2-7, with 8 bases lining up with TRBD1. V trimming: 2 bases; J trimming: 6 bases; junction bases outside the gene matches: 9. The germline V gene has CDR1 MNHNS and CDR2 SASEGT. CDR3 size: 15 residues.

The J gene is TRBJ1-4, the V gene TRBV6-5; 8 positions match TRBD1. Germline lookup yields CDR1 MNHEY and CDR2 SVGAGI. V dropped 2 bases and J dropped 7; count of bases not matched to a gene: 9. The CDR3 has 16 residues. CDR3 amino acids: CASSYALTGVSEKLFF. Written as DNA, the CDR3 is TGTGCCAGCAGTTACGCCCTGACAGGGGTTAGTGAAAAACTGTTTTTT.

The CDR3 nucleotides read TGTGCCAGCAGCCACCCACTCGAGGATAGCTCTGGGGCCAACGTCCTGACTTTC. As protein: CASSHPLEDSSGANVLTF. The chain recombines TRBV3-1 (or the pseudogene TRBV3-2) with TRBJ2-6; D is ambiguous. V was pared by 3 bases and J by 0 bases, with 15 bases between. There are 18 residues in the CDR3. Germline V lookup: CDR1 LGHDT, CDR2 YNNKEL (reference sequence).

The chain couples TRBV4-3 to TRBJ1-1; D ambiguous. CDR3 length equals 14 residues. Trimming cost V 4 bases and J 0 bases, with 9 bases left between them. The germline CDR1 and CDR2 sequences are LGHNA and YSLEER. This CDR3 reads CASSREEMNTEAFF. The CDR3 nucleotides are TGCGCCAGCAGCCGCGAGGAGATGAACACTGAAGCTTTCTTT.

J is TRBJ1-2 and V is TRBV21-1; TRBD1 was called by the table and not checked on the DNA. TRBV21-1 is designated a pseudogene. This CDR3 has 15 residues. For the CDR3, the DNA is TGTGCCAGCAGCAAGAGGACAGGTACTAACTATGGCTACACCTTC. Protein: CASSKRTGTNYGYTF.

J is TRBJ1-1 and V is TRBV12-3 or TRBV12-4; D gene unclear. This CDR3 has 13 residues. Trimming cost V 3 bases and J 10 bases, with 15 bases left between them. As DNA, the CDR3 is TGTGCCAGCAGTTTGATCGCGGGCGGAGGAGCTTTCTTT. This encodes CASSLIAGGGAFF.

V is TRBV5-1 and J is TRBJ2-2, with TRBD1 identical over 10 bases. In germline, CDR1 is SGHRS, CDR2 YFSETQ. The V segment lost 4 bases and the J segment 1 base; nucleotides outside the gene matches: 7. The CDR3 totals 17 residues. CDR3 protein: CASSPNRDRGNTGELFF. In DNA, the CDR3 is TGCGCCAGCAGCCCCAACCGGGACAGGGGGAACACCGGGGAGCTGTTTTTT.

J is TRBJ2-3 and V is TRBV11-3; the match to TRBD1 covers 9 bases. Looked up from germline, CDR1 is SGHNT and CDR2 is YENEEA. Trimming cost V 6 bases and J 2 bases; bases outside gene matches: 3. The CDR3 runs 14 residues. CDR3 coding DNA: TGTGCCAGCAGTGACAGGGGGAACACAGATACGCAGTATTTT. Protein sequence: CASSDRGNTDTQYF.

This clone has just one count. The chain employs TRBV7-9 and TRBJ1-5; D remains unclear. V lost 7 bases, J lost 4 bases, and 8 bases lay in between. The CDR3 is made up of 12 amino acids. The germline V gene has CDR1 SEHNR and CDR2 FQNEAQ (reference sequence). The CDR3 protein is CASNAGNQPQHF. The CDR3 region has the DNA TGTGCCAGCAACGCGGGAAATCAGCCCCAGCATTTT.

J is TRBJ1-2 and V is TRBV19, with TRBD1 matching over 9 bases. After removal of 5 bases from V and 5 bases from J, the junction contained 9 bases not matched to a gene. Germline CDR1 and CDR2: LNHDA and SQIVND (reference sequence). The CDR3 is 15 residues long. The CDR3 loop reads CASSLRQGGTYGYTF. The CDR3 region has the DNA TGTGCCAGTAGTCTGCGACAGGGGGGGACTTATGGCTACACCTTC. Using reference TRBV19 and TRBJ1-2 for the parts outside the CDR3, the full variable domain is DGGITQSPKYLFRKEGQNVTLSCEQNLNHDAMYWYRQDPGQGLRLIYYSQIVNDFQKGDIAEGYSVSREKKESFPLTVTSAQKNPTAFYLCASSLRQGGTYGYTFGSGTRLTVV.

This chain uses TRBV5-1 with TRBJ2-5, with 10 bases fitting TRBD1. The germline V gene encodes CDR1 SGHRS and CDR2 YFSETQ. V gave up 3 bases and J gave up 3 bases; unmatched junction bases: 2. CDR3 length equals 14 residues. DNA of the CDR3: TGCGCCAGCAGCTGGACAGGGGGGGAAGAGACCCAGTACTTC. Amino acid sequence: CASSWTGGEETQYF.

The chain couples TRBV19 to TRBJ2-5; 10 bases are a match to TRBD1. The CDR3 loop spans 14 amino acids. Germline values: CDR1 LNHDA, CDR2 SQIVND (reference sequence). The V segment lost 6 bases and the J segment 5 bases; nucleotides outside the gene matches: 6. The CDR3 DNA is TGTGCCAGTAGAGACAGGGGGCGTGGTGAGACCCAGTACTTC. As protein: CASRDRGRGETQYF.